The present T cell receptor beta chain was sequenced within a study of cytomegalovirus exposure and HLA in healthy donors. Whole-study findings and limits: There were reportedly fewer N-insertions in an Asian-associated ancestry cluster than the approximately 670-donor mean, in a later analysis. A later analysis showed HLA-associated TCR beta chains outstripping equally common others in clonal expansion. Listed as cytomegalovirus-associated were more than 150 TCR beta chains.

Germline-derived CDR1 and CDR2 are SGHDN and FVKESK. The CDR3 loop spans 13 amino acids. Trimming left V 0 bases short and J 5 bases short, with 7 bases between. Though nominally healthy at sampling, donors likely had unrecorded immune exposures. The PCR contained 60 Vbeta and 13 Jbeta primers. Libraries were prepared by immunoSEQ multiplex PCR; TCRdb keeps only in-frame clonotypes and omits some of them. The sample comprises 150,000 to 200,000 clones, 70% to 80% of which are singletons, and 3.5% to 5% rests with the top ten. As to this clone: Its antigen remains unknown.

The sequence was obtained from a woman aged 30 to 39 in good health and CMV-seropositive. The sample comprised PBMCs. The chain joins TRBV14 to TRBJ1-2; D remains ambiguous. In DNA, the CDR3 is TGTGCCAGCAGCCAAGAAAGCTTTTATGGCTACACCTTC. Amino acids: CASSQESFYGYTF.